This is a list of T cell receptor beta chains from one sample in a study of blood T cell repertoires in COVID-19. TCRdb keeps only in-frame clones here, not all; method: immunoSEQ multiplex PCR. The sample records 150,000 to 200,000 clones, about four fifths being singletons. The sequenced material came from peripheral blood. Receptor source: a woman aged 60 to 75 with COVID-19, enrolled during active disease. Each CDR3 is given with its conserved first and last residue. The order of the fields is V gene, J gene, CDR3 protein.

v_gene: TRBV14; j_gene: TRBJ2-5; CDR3aa: CASSQGDRNQETQYF
v_gene: TRBV10-3; j_gene: TRBJ2-7; CDR3aa: CAISESRTGGVPEQYF
v_gene: TRBV20-1; j_gene: TRBJ1-5; CDR3aa: CSASIAGGYQPQHF
v_gene: TRBV7-3; j_gene: TRBJ2-1; CDR3aa: CASSLGANNEQFF
v_gene: TRBV4-1; j_gene: TRBJ1-2; CDR3aa: CASSHGQIYGYTF
v_gene: TRBV28; j_gene: TRBJ2-2; CDR3aa: CASRTSGTGELFF
v_gene: TRBV5-1; j_gene: TRBJ2-1; CDR3aa: CASSSGLVNEQFF
v_gene: TRBV28; j_gene: TRBJ2-3; CDR3aa: CASSLRKLAGVTDTQYF
v_gene: TRBV2; j_gene: TRBJ2-7; CDR3aa: CASSATGGKDEQYF
v_gene: TRBV28; j_gene: TRBJ2-5; CDR3aa: CASRESGFEETQYF
v_gene: TRBV5-8; j_gene: TRBJ2-2; CDR3aa: CASSLVEGTGELFF
v_gene: TRBV5-1; j_gene: TRBJ2-3; CDR3aa: CASSLPPPRDTQYF
v_gene: TRBV10-3; j_gene: TRBJ2-1; CDR3aa: CAIEAGGPHNEQFF
v_gene: TRBV10-1; j_gene: TRBJ2-3; CDR3aa: CASSEGLTDTQYF
v_gene: TRBV28; j_gene: TRBJ2-7; CDR3aa: CASKDLLREQYF
v_gene: TRBV15; j_gene: TRBJ2-1; CDR3aa: CATSRDIEGNEQFF
v_gene: TRBV7-3; j_gene: TRBJ1-5; CDR3aa: CASSLGGGQPQHF
v_gene: TRBV30; j_gene: TRBJ2-1; CDR3aa: CAWSFLDRGPWNEQFF
v_gene: TRBV28; j_gene: TRBJ2-7; CDR3aa: CASTGDLAYEQYF
v_gene: TRBV7-2; j_gene: TRBJ1-3; CDR3aa: CASSLQGFAGNTIYF
v_gene: TRBV6-1; j_gene: TRBJ2-3; CDR3aa: CASSEINPRTDTQYF
v_gene: TRBV3-1/TRBV3-2; j_gene: TRBJ2-7; CDR3aa: CASSQAGGQGREQYF
v_gene: TRBV12-3/TRBV12-4; j_gene: TRBJ1-2; CDR3aa: CASRGAGGDGYTF
v_gene: TRBV11-2; j_gene: TRBJ2-7; CDR3aa: CASSLVGQVYEQYF
v_gene: TRBV28; j_gene: TRBJ1-2; CDR3aa: CASSFTNNFGTGGVYGYTF
v_gene: TRBV7-2; j_gene: TRBJ2-5; CDR3aa: CASSLPSLETQYF
v_gene: TRBV7-8; j_gene: TRBJ1-2; CDR3aa: CASSFLDRARYTF
v_gene: TRBV5-6; j_gene: TRBJ1-4; CDR3aa: CASSFDRGENEKLFF
v_gene: TRBV5-1; j_gene: TRBJ2-5; CDR3aa: CASSLLEAGLGETQYF
v_gene: TRBV7-2; j_gene: TRBJ2-5; CDR3aa: CASSLAGGRETQYF
v_gene: TRBV27; j_gene: TRBJ2-6; CDR3aa: CASRHWGVTGYSGANVLTF
v_gene: TRBV28; j_gene: TRBJ2-6; CDR3aa: CASSLIPGQGFMGSGANVLTF
v_gene: TRBV9; j_gene: TRBJ2-2; CDR3aa: CASTPTGNGELFF
v_gene: TRBV3-1/TRBV3-2; j_gene: TRBJ1-2; CDR3aa: CASSQESGIYGYTF
v_gene: TRBV24-1; j_gene: TRBJ1-2; CDR3aa: CATSGGGGYTF
v_gene: TRBV24-1; j_gene: TRBJ2-1; CDR3aa: CATSEPTGGKGNEQFF
v_gene: TRBV6-5; j_gene: TRBJ1-6; CDR3aa: CASSPNRGNSPLHF
v_gene: TRBV5-8; j_gene: TRBJ2-1; CDR3aa: CASSDTLAGGYNEQFF
v_gene: TRBV19; j_gene: TRBJ2-7; CDR3aa: CASSGRTSGTSYEQYF
v_gene: TRBV7-8; j_gene: TRBJ2-2; CDR3aa: CASSGETVTTGELFF
v_gene: TRBV6-5; j_gene: TRBJ2-7; CDR3aa: CASSWTSVSSYEQYF
v_gene: TRBV5-1; j_gene: TRBJ1-3; CDR3aa: CASSTSVNSGNTIYF
v_gene: TRBV5-5; j_gene: TRBJ2-3; CDR3aa: CASSLAGQGLDTQYF
v_gene: TRBV7-9; j_gene: TRBJ2-2; CDR3aa: CASSASGTGPTGELFF
v_gene: TRBV6-1; j_gene: TRBJ1-3; CDR3aa: CASSDSQGSGNTIYF
v_gene: TRBV19; j_gene: TRBJ2-7; CDR3aa: CASSITRDTYEQYF
v_gene: TRBV7-2; j_gene: TRBJ1-6; CDR3aa: CASSLPGSYSPLHF
v_gene: TRBV19; j_gene: TRBJ1-5; CDR3aa: CASSMGQADNQPQHF
v_gene: TRBV5-1; j_gene: TRBJ2-1; CDR3aa: CASSPGTSGGYYNEQFF
v_gene: TRBV11-2; j_gene: TRBJ2-1; CDR3aa: CASSLEVLGNEQFF
v_gene: TRBV7-8; j_gene: TRBJ1-3; CDR3aa: CASSRTGVGNTIYF
v_gene: TRBV28; j_gene: TRBJ2-7; CDR3aa: CASSFPNFSYEQYF
v_gene: TRBV6-6; j_gene: TRBJ1-1; CDR3aa: CASGVGGEAFF
v_gene: TRBV3-1/TRBV3-2; j_gene: TRBJ2-5; CDR3aa: CASSLGQIQETQYF
v_gene: TRBV27; j_gene: TRBJ1-1; CDR3aa: CASSSHGAANTEAFF
v_gene: TRBV5-6; j_gene: TRBJ1-6; CDR3aa: CASSLYGQGTGPLHF
v_gene: TRBV24-1; j_gene: TRBJ2-3; CDR3aa: CATSDLPVGLAGGDTQYF